What follows are 18 T cell receptor beta chains derived from one specimen sequenced in a study of CD8+ T cells in alopecia areata. Extracted RNA was reverse transcribed, and the resulting cDNA served as sequencing template. Produced via immunoSEQ multiplex PCR; TCRdb's table is partial and in-frame only. The repertoire holds a few hundred thousand clones, with more than 60% as singletons. Specified treatment: oral pan-JAK inhibitor, 5-10 mg twice daily. Sequenced here: CD4+ T cells sorted from blood, sampled at week 44, from a patient treated with tofacitinib. The receptors stem from a human donor with alopecia areata.

V is TRBV9 and J is TRBJ2-2, with D tentatively TRBD1 or TRBD2 (6 bases each). V shed 0 bases and J shed 4 bases, with 13 bases lying between them. The CDR3 consists of 16 residues. Germline CDR1 is SGDLS and CDR2 is YYNGEE. CDR3 bases: TGTGCCAGCAGCGTAGGTAGGGGGGAAGGCACCGGGGAGCTGTTTTTT. Encoded protein: CASSVGRGEGTGELFF.

The V call is TRBV11-3, the J call TRBJ1-1; TRBD1 might be the D (5 bases). The germline V gene has CDR1 SGHNT and CDR2 YENEEA. Trimming took off 3 bases at V and 4 bases at J, with 15 bases between the two ends. The CDR3 length is 15 residues. The CDR3 loop reads CASSFGGAGSTEAFF. The CDR3, as DNA: TGTGCCAGCAGCTTCGGTGGAGCAGGGAGCACTGAAGCTTTCTTT.

J is TRBJ2-5 and V is TRBV5-1, with 9 bases matching TRBD2. The CDR3 has 16 residues. The V and J ends lost 4 bases and 3 bases, in that order; junction bases with no gene match: 10. The germline CDR1 and CDR2 sequences are SGHRS and YFSETQ. DNA of the CDR3: TGCGCCAGCAGCCCGGGCCGCCGACTAGCGGAAGAGACCCAGTACTTC. It specifies CASSPGRRLAEETQYF.

This clone was found once. This chain links TRBV29-1 with TRBJ2-2; 11 nucleotides agree with TRBD2. Germline-derived CDR1 and CDR2 are SQVTM and ANQGSEA. V was pared by 5 bases and J by 5 bases, with 4 bases of the junction left unmatched. This CDR3 comprises 14 residues. CDR3 in DNA: TGCAGCGTTCGTACTAGCGGGGGAACCGGGGAGCTGTTTTTT. This translates into CSVRTSGGTGELFF.

The V and J genes are TRBV5-6 and TRBJ2-7; the D is unclear. This CDR3 has 13 residues. V lost 1 base and J lost 5, with 10 bases in between. Germline lookup yields CDR1 SGHDT and CDR2 YYEEEE. CDR3 region: CASSLLTRNEQYF. CDR3 nucleotides: TGTGCCAGCAGCTTGCTAACAAGGAACGAGCAGTACTTC. Variable domain in full (rest from reference TRBV5-6 and TRBJ2-7): DAGVTQSPTHLIKTRGQQVTLRCSPKSGHDTVSWYQQALGQGPQFIFQYYEEEERQRGNFPDRFSGHQFPNYSSELNVNALLLGDSALYLCASSLLTRNEQYFGPGTRLTVT.

The rearrangement joins TRBV25-1 to TRBJ1-1; 8 nucleotides line up with TRBD1. V lost 6 bases and J lost 5; bases outside the gene matches: 5. The CDR3 runs to 13 residues. The germline V gene has CDR1 MGHDK and CDR2 SYGVNS. DNA of the CDR3: TGTGCCAGCAGAGGACAGGGTTGGACTGAAGCTTTCTTT. This codes for CASRGQGWTEAFF.

This clone has only a few counts. The CDR3 loop is CASSITSGGAPEQYF. The CDR3 nucleotides read TGCGCCAGCAGCATTACTAGCGGGGGGGCACCTGAGCAGTACTTC. The chain employs TRBV5-1 and TRBJ2-7; the match to TRBD2 covers 13 bases. Losses at the gene ends were 4 bases for V and 7 bases for J; bases not matched to a gene: 8. The CDR3 is made up of 15 amino acids. The germline V gene encodes CDR1 SGHRS and CDR2 YFSETQ.

The chain joins TRBV29-1 to TRBJ1-5; D is undetermined. The germline V gene encodes CDR1 SQVTM and CDR2 ANQGSEA. The V and J ends lost 7 bases and 0 bases respectively, with 16 bases between them. CDR3 length equals 15 residues. This CDR3 is CSAVVGGSSNQPQHF. CDR3 DNA: TGCAGCGCGGTTGTTGGAGGCAGTAGCAATCAGCCCCAGCATTTT.

The rearrangement joins TRBV2 to TRBJ2-7, with D hard to call. Germline assignment: CDR1 SNHLY and CDR2 FYNNEI. The germline V and J ends were trimmed by 2 bases and 6 bases, with 11 bases remaining between them. The CDR3 is made up of 13 amino acids. DNA of the CDR3: TGTGCCAGCAGTGAATTGGGCAGATCCGAGCAGTACTTC. Protein: CASSELGRSEQYF.

The chain uses TRBV30 and TRBJ2-1; D is perhaps TRBD1 (6 bases). The CDR3 is 14 residues long. Germline V gene data show CDR1 as GTSNPN and CDR2 as SVGIG (reference sequence). V gave up 6 bases and J gave up 9 bases, with 21 bases separating them. This CDR3 is CACGGHIREGEQFF. CDR3 nucleotides: TGTGCCTGTGGGGGACATATACGAGAGGGTGAGCAGTTCTTC.

This clone appeared once. V gene TRBV2 combines with J gene TRBJ2-4; TRBD1 aligns across 11 bases. The CDR3 contains 15 residues. V shed 6 bases, J shed 6 bases, and the junction held 7 bases outside the gene matches. Germline V lookup: CDR1 SNHLY, CDR2 FYNNEI. CDR3 nucleotides: TGTGCCAGCAGGGACCGGACAGGGGGCACAAACATTCAGTACTTC. Protein sequence: CASRDRTGGTNIQYF.

As concerns this clone: Other nucleotide sequences from this sample produce the same CDR3. The V gene is TRBV29-1, the J gene TRBJ1-1; D remains ambiguous. Trimming removed 2 bases from V and 0 bases from J, with 7 bases in between. Germline values: CDR1 SQVTM, CDR2 ANQGSEA. The CDR3 loop spans 13 amino acids. The CDR3 loop is CSVERRLNTEAFF. In DNA form, the CDR3 reads TGCAGCGTTGAAAGGCGACTGAACACTGAAGCTTTCTTT.

The V and J genes are TRBV6-5 and TRBJ2-5, with TRBD1 as a possible D gene (5 bases). With 3 bases removed from V and 0 bases from J, the gap between germline ends came to 8 bases. Looked up from germline, CDR1 is MNHEY and CDR2 is SVGAGI. CDR3 size: 14 residues. The CDR3 coding sequence is TGTGCCAGCAGTTATTCCAGGGACCAAGAGACCCAGTACTTC. Protein product: CASSYSRDQETQYF.

The chain joins TRBV5-6 to TRBJ2-7, with D perhaps given as TRBD1 or TRBD2 (5 bases each). The V and J ends lost 4 bases and 2 bases respectively, with 16 bases between them. Germline V gene sequence: CDR1 SGHDT, CDR2 YYEEEE. The CDR3 is made up of 15 amino acids. CDR3 coding DNA: TGTGCCAGCAGCATTACCGGGACCCGGACCTACGAGCAGTACTTC. Its protein is CASSITGTRTYEQYF.

This chain connects TRBV9 to TRBJ2-6; D is unclear. In germline, CDR1 is SGDLS, CDR2 YYNGEE. V was trimmed by 0 bases and J by 0 bases, leaving 7 bases between them. The CDR3 totals 16 residues. The CDR3 DNA is TGTGCCAGCAGCGTAGATGGTACCTCTGGGGCCAACGTCCTGACTTTC. Protein: CASSVDGTSGANVLTF.

The chain links TRBV9 to TRBJ2-4; no clear D. V dropped 7 bases and J dropped 1 base, with 3 bases sitting between them. CDR3 size: 11 residues. CDR1 SGDLS and CDR2 YYNGEE come from the germline V gene. This CDR3 is CASWAKNIQYF. For the CDR3, the DNA is TGTGCCAGCTGGGCCAAAAACATTCAGTACTTC.

V gene TRBV6-6 combines with J gene TRBJ2-7; D is ambiguous. V lost 8 bases, J lost 2 bases, and 13 bases lay in between. The germline CDR1 and CDR2 sequences are MNHNY and SVGAGI (reference sequence). CDR3 length equals 13 residues. CDR3 region: CASAFGLAYEQYF. CDR3 DNA: TGTGCCAGCGCATTCGGCCTGGCCTACGAGCAGTACTTC.

The V call is TRBV5-6, the J call TRBJ2-5; D possibly corresponds to TRBD1 (6 bases). Trimming took off 0 bases at V and 4 bases at J, with 16 bases between the two ends. The V gene's germline CDR1 is SGHDT and CDR2 YYEEEE. CDR3 size: 16 residues. The CDR3 DNA reads as TGTGCCAGCAGCTTGGAAGGACAACAAGGGGGAGAGACCCAGTACTTC. It translates to CASSLEGQQGGETQYF.